The TCR beta chain described here comes from a study of beta chain features in type 1 diabetes (dated by TCRdb to 2017 to 2018). Regarding the complete study: Patients and healthy donors did not differ in mean age, gender distribution, total cell number or subset yield. Naive and central memory subsets were obtained from all 30 or so donors, but regulatory and stem cell-like memory subsets were isolated from only 8 patients and roughly 8 healthy donors. A total of approximately 100 million sorted cells were examined across all samples, and the number of cells per subset was strongly correlated with RNA yield. The study compared the TCRB repertoires of sorted circulating CD4+ T cell subsets in recently diagnosed type 1 diabetes patients with those in matched healthy donors. The study at large found these results: PCR may preferentially amplify shorter templates, but because patient and control samples were amplified and corrected together, any resulting skew would affect both groups equally. Naive, central memory and regulatory TCRB repertoires appeared more similar among patients than among healthy donors. Only small numbers of individuals were included in the HLA sub-analyses, which left unresolved whether HLA type had any influence on TCRB rearrangement. Because cDNA was sequenced instead of genomic DNA, highly expressing activated cells could be over-represented, though the groups showed no difference in activation or CD3 levels. A moderate but significant shortening of TCRB CDR3 length was observed in type 1 diabetes patients in all four CD4+ subsets. At VDJ recombination sites, type 1 diabetes patients had fewer insertions and more deleted nucleotides, which implies abnormalities in thymic rearrangement.

The High Capacity cDNA Reverse Transcription Kit was used to reverse transcribe all of the isolated RNA, meaning that expressed TCRB transcripts were what got sequenced. Naive, central memory and regulatory T cell samples underwent deep immunoSEQ sequencing, averaging roughly 3.5 million total reads per sample. Sorted cells were lysed in RLT buffer, and RNA was extracted using DNase-treated RNeasy Micro or Mini kits according to cell number. To prevent cross-contamination, each cell subset was processed individually, whereas patient and healthy donor samples were processed jointly. The immunoSEQ multiplex PCR was used to amplify TCRB sequences from cDNA, yielding 87-bp fragments that span the CDR3 region. Sequencing of the amplicons was performed on the Illumina HiSeq platform. In the authors' own workflow: Synthetic template baselines were used to correct PCR bias computationally, reads within Hamming distance 2 were collapsed, and singletons that could not be merged were discarded. Reads were aligned to IMGT to assign V, D and J genes, CDR3 length, and insertions or deletions at six rearrangement sites. Within each subset, clonotype counts were normalized to the number of sorted cells before true diversity and Gini coefficients were calculated with the tcR R package. The overlap coefficient, calculated on TCRB nucleotide sequences, was used to quantify repertoire sharing. Not all clones reach the TCRdb copy of this immuneACCESS table, which keeps in-frame sequences only. Checked studies attribute under half of the gap to unresolved V genes and leave the rest unexplained. That table supplies the V and J calls and clone size; D and trimming were determined from the DNA. The sample table records over 150,000 clones; approximately 8.4% of these occur just once. Together, the top ten hold roughly 0.46% of the sample.

From each donor, a single peripheral blood sample of around 120 mL on average was drawn into heparinised tubes. A BD FACSAria II was used to sort naive, central memory, regulatory and stem cell-like memory CD4+ T cells with a panel that included CD45RO, CCR7, CD25, CD127, CD95 and CD27. Every sorted population had a purity above 95%. PBMCs were isolated right away by Lymphoprep density gradient centrifugation and were stained directly, without culture. Samples were stained and sorted in pairs, with one healthy donor and one patient per experiment, so that batch effects were minimized. The cysteine opens and the phenylalanine closes a CDR3 of 13 amino acids. The CDR3 DNA has 39 bases and is translated from base 1. V loses 3 bases, J loses 2 bases, and the germline ends lie 8 bases apart. CDR1 and CDR2, per the germline V gene (reference sequence), are LNHDA and SQIVND. Comment on this clone: The antigen this receptor binds is unknown. Base qualities are not provided; no much larger clone lies one nucleotide away.

Sequencing was carried out using central memory CD4+ T cells from blood. The chain is assembled from TRBV19 and TRBJ2-7, with an unclear D gene assignment. The clonotype originates from a young man with type 1 diabetes. The DNA sequence is given as TGTGCCAGTAGTATTACTGACACCTACGAGCAGTACTTC. It translates as CASSITDTYEQYF.